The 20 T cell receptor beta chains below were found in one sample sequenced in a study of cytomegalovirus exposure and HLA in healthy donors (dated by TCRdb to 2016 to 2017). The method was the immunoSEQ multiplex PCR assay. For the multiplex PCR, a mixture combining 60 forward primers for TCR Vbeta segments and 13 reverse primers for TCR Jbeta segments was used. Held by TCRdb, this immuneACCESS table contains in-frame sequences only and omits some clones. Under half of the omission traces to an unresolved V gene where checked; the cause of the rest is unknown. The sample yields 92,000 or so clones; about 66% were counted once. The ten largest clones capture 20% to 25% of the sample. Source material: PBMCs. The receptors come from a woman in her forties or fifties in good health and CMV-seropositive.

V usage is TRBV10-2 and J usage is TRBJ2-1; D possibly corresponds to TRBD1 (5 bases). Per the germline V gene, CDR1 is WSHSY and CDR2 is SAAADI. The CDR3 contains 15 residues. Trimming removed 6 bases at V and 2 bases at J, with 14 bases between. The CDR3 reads CASRGIDRPYNEQFF. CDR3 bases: TGCGCCAGCAGAGGGATCGACAGACCCTACAATGAGCAGTTCTTC.

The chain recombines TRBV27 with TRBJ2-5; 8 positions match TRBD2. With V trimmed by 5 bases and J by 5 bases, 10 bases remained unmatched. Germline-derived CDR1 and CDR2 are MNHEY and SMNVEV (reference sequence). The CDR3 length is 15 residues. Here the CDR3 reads CASSPGTRLLETQYF. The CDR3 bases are TGTGCCAGCAGTCCGGGGACTAGGCTTTTGGAGACCCAGTACTTC.

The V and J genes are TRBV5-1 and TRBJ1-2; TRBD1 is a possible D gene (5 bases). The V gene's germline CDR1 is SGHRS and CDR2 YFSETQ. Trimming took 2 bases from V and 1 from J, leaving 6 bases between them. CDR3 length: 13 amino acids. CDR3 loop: CASSLGVNYGYTF. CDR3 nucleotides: TGCGCCAGCAGCTTAGGGGTTAACTATGGCTACACCTTC.

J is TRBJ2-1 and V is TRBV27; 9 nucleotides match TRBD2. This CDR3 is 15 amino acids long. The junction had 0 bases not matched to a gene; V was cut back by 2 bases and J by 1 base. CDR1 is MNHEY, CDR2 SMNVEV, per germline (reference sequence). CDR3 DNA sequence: TGTGCCAGCAGTTTAGCGGGGGGGTCCTACAATGAGCAGTTCTTC. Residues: CASSLAGGSYNEQFF.

CDR3 bases: TGTGCCAGCAGTTTAGGCACAGAAATATATAATTCACCCCTCCACTTT. This encodes CASSLGTEIYNSPLHF. The chain has TRBV28 and TRBJ1-6; D gene ambiguous. V gave up 2 bases and J gave up 4 bases, with 12 bases separating them. This CDR3 has 16 residues. Germline V lookup: CDR1 MDHEN, CDR2 SYDVKM.

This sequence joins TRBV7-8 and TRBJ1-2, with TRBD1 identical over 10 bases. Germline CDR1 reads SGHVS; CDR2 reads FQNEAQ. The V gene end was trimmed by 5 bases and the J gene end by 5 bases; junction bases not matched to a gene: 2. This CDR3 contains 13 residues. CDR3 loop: CASSPGQGYGYTF. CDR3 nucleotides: TGTGCCAGCAGCCCGGGACAGGGGTATGGCTACACCTTC.

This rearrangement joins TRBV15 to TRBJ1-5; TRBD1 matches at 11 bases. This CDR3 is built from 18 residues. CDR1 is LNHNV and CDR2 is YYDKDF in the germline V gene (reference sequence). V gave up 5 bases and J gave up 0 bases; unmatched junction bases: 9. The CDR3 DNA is TGTGCCACCAGCCTAGGACAGGGGGCCAAGAGTAGCAATCAGCCCCAGCATTTT. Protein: CATSLGQGAKSSNQPQHF.

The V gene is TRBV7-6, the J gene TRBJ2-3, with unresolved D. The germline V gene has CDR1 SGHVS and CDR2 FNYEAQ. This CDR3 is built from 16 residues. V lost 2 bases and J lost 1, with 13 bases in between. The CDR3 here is CASSLFGSPGTDTQYF. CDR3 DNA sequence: TGTGCCAGCAGCTTATTTGGTTCGCCAGGCACAGATACGCAGTATTTT.

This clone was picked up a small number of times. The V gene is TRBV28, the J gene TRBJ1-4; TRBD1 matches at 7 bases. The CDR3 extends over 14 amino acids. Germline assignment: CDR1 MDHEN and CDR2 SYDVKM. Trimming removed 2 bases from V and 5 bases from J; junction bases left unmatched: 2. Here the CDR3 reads CASSLPQGNEKLFF. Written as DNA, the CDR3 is TGTGCCAGCAGTTTACCACAGGGGAATGAAAAACTGTTTTTT.

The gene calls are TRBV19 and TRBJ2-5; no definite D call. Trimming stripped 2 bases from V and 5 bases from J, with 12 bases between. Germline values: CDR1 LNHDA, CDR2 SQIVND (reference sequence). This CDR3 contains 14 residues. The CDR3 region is CASSIFSGSETQYF. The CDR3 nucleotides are TGTGCCAGTAGTATATTTTCGGGTTCGGAGACCCAGTACTTC.

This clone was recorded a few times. In nucleotides, the CDR3 is TGTGCCAGCTCAGTAAGCGGTGTAGGCCGGTGGTGGGAGCAGTTCTTC. Translating it yields CASSVSGVGRWWEQFF. The chain uses TRBV18 and TRBJ2-1; tentatively, D is TRBD2 (5 bases). The V gene's germline CDR1 is KGHSH and CDR2 LQKENI. CDR3 length: 16 residues. V was clipped by 5 bases and J by 10 bases, with 24 bases between them. Drawing the rest from reference TRBV18 and TRBJ2-1, the complete variable domain is NAGVMQNPRHLVRRRGQEARLRCSPMKGHSHVYWYRQLPEEGLKFMVYLQKENIIDESGMPKERFSAEFPKEGPSILRIQQVVRGDSAAYFCASSVSGVGRWWEQFFGPGTRLTVL.

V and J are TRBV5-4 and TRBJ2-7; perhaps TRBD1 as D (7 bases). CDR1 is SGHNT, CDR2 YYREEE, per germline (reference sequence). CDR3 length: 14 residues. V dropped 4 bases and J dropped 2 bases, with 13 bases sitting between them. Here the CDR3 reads CASSGGDSPYEQYF. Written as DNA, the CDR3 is TGTGCCAGCAGCGGAGGGGACAGCCCCTACGAGCAGTACTTC. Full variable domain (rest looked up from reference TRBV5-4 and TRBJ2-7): ETGVTQSPTHLIKTRGQQVTLRCSSQSGHNTVSWYQQALGQGPQFIFQYYREEENGRGNFPPRFSGLQFPNYSSELNVNALELDDSALYLCASSGGDSPYEQYFGPGTRLTVT.

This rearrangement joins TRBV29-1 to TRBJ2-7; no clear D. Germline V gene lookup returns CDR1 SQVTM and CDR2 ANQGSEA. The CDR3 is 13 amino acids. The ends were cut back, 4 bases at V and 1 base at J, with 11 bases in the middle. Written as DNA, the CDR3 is TGCAGCGTTGGGCAGGAAAATTCCTACGAGCAGTACTTC. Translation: CSVGQENSYEQYF.

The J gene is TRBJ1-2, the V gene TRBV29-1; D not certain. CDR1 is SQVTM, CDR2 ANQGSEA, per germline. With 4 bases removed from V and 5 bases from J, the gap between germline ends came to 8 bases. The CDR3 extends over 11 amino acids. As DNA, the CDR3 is TGCAGCGTTGGTGGGCAGTATGGCTACACCTTC. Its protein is CSVGGQYGYTF.

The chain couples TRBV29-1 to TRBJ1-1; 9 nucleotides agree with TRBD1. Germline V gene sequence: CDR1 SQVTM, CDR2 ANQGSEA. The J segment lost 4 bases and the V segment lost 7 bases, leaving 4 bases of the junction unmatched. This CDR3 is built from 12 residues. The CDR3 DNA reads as TGCAGCGCCCTGGACAGGGGCACTGAAGCTTTCTTT. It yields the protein CSALDRGTEAFF.

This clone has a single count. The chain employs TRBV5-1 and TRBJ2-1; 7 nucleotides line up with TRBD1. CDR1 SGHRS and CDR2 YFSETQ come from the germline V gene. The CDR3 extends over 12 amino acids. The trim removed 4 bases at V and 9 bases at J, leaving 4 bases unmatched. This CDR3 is CASSVTGSEQFF. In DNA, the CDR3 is TGCGCCAGCAGCGTGACAGGGAGTGAGCAGTTCTTC. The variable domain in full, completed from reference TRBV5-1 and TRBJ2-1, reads KAGVTQTPRYLIKTRGQQVTLSCSPISGHRSVSWYQQTPGQGLQFLFEYFSETQRNKGNFPGRFSGRQFSNSRSEMNVSTLELGDSALYLCASSVTGSEQFFGPGTRLTVL.

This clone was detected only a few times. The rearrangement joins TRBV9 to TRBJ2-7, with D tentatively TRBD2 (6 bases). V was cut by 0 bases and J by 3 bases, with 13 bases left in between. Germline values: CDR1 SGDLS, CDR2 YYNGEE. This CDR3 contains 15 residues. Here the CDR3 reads CASSVEGDSYYEQYF. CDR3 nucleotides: TGTGCCAGCAGCGTAGAAGGGGACTCCTACTACGAGCAGTACTTC. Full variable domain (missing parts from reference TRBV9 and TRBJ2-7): DSGVTQTPKHLITATGQRVTLRCSPRSGDLSVYWYQQSLDQGLQFLIQYYNGEERAKGNILERFSAQQFPDLHSELNLSSLELGDSALYFCASSVEGDSYYEQYFGPGTRLTVT.

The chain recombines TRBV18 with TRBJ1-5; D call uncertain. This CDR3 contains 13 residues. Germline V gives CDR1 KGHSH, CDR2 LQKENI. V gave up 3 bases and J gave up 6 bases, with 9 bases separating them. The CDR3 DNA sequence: TGTGCCAGCTCACCGGGTGCGGGTCAGCCCCAGCATTTT. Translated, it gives CASSPGAGQPQHF.

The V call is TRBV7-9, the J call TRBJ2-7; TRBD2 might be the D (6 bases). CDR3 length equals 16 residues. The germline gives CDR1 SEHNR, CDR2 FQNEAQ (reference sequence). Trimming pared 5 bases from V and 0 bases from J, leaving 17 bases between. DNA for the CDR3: TGTGCCAGCAGCGCCCCAGGGCGGGGAGTCTCCTACGAGCAGTACTTC. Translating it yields CASSAPGRGVSYEQYF.

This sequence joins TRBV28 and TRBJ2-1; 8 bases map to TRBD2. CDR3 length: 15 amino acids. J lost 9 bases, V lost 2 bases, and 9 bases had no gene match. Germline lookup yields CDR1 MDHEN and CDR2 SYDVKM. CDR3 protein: CASSLRGSGTGEQFF. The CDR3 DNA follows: TGTGCCAGCAGTTTAAGAGGTAGCGGGACGGGTGAGCAGTTCTTC.